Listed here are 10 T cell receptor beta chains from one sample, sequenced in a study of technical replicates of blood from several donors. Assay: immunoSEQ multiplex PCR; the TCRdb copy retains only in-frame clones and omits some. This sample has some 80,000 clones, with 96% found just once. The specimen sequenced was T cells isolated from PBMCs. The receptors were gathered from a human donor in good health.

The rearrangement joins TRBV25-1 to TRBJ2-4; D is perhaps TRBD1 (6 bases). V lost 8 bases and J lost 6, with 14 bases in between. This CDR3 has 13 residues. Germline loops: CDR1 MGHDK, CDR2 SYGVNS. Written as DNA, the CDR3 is TGTGCCAGCCTTCTCACAGGGTTAAACATTCAGTACTTC. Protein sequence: CASLLTGLNIQYF.

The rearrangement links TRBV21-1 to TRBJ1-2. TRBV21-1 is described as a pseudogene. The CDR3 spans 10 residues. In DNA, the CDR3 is TGTGCCAGCAGCATTTCCTTTCACACCTTC. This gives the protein CASSISFHTF.

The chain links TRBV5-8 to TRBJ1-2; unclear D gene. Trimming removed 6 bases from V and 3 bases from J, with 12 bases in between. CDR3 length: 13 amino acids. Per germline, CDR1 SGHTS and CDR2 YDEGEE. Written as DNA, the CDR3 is TGTGCCAGCAAAATAATCCAGGACTATGGCTACACCTTC. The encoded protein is CASKIIQDYGYTF.

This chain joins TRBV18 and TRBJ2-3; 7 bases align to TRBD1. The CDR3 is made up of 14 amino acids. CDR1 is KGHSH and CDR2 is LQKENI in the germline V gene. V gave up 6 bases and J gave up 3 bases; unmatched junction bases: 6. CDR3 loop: CASSPTGSTDTQYF. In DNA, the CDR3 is TGTGCCAGCTCGCCGACAGGGTCTACAGATACGCAGTATTTT.

CDR3 nucleotide sequence: TGTGCCAGCAGCTTAGAGCAGGTCAGCACCGGGGAGCTGTTTTTT. Protein sequence: CASSLEQVSTGELFF. The chain links TRBV11-1 to TRBJ2-2, with no clear D. The germline V gene encodes CDR1 SGHAT and CDR2 FQDESV (reference sequence). The CDR3 length is 15 residues. Trimming stripped 1 base from V and 4 bases from J, with 10 bases between. Using reference TRBV11-1 and TRBJ2-2 for the parts outside the CDR3, the full variable domain is EAEVAQSPRYKITEKSQAVAFWCDPISGHATLYWYRQILGQGPELLVQFQDESVVDDSQLPKDRFSAERLKGVDSTLKIQPAELGDSAMYLCASSLEQVSTGELFFGEGSRLTVL.

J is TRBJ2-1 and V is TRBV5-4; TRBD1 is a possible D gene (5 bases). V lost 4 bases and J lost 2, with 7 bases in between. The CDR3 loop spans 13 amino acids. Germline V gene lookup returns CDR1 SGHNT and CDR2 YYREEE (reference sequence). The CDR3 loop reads CASSLDTYNEQFF. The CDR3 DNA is TGTGCCAGCAGCCTGGACACCTACAATGAGCAGTTCTTC.

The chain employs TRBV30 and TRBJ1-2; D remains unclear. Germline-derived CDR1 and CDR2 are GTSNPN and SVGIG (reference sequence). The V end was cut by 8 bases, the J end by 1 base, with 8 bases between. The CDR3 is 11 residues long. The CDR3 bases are TGTGCCGGCCCTTTTAACTATGGCTACACCTTC. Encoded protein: CAGPFNYGYTF.

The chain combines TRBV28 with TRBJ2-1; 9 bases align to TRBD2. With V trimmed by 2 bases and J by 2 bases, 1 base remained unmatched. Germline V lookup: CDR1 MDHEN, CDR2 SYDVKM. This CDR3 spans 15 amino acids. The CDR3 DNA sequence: TGTGCCAGCAGTTTAGGCGGGAGGGCCTACAATGAGCAGTTCTTC. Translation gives CASSLGGRAYNEQFF.

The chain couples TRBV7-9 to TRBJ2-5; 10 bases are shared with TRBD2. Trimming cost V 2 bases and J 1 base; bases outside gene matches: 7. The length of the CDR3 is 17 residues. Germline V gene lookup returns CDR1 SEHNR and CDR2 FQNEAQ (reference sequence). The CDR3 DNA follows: TGTGCCAGCAGCTTATTAACACTAGCGGGAATCCAAGAGACCCAGTACTTC. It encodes CASSLLTLAGIQETQYF.

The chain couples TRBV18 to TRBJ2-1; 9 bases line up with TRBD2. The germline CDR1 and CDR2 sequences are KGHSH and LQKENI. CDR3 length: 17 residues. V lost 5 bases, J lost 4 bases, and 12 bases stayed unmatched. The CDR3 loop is CASSIQGSGRLYNEQFF. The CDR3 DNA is TGTGCCAGCTCAATTCAGGGTAGCGGGAGATTATACAATGAGCAGTTCTTC. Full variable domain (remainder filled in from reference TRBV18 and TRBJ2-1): NAGVMQNPRHLVRRRGQEARLRCSPMKGHSHVYWYRQLPEEGLKFMVYLQKENIIDESGMPKERFSAEFPKEGPSILRIQQVVRGDSAAYFCASSIQGSGRLYNEQFFGPGTRLTVL.